Listed below are T cell receptor beta chains from one sample, sequenced in a study of regulatory T cells in long-lasting Graves disease. TCRdb reanalysed the multiplex PCR reads using MiXCR and keeps one entry per CDR3 protein. This table holds some 370,000 distinct CDR3 sequences, less than 25% found once. The input for sequencing was peripheral blood mononuclear cells (PBMCs), taken when the disease was refractory, from a patient treated with antithyroid drugs. The source is a female donor with Graves disease. Each CDR3 is given with its conserved first and last residue. The order of the fields is J gene, CDR3 length, V gene, D gene, clone size, CDR3 protein, CDR3 DNA. A D gene is named only where the DNA matches it firmly. Expanded clones are given a class, and other clones once, few, many or no size at all.

TRBJ1-2	15	TRBV5-1	TRBD1	-	CASSLSATGVYGYTF	TGCGCCAGCAGCTTGTCCGCGACAGGGGTCTATGGCTACACCTTC
TRBJ1-2	15	TRBV15	-	few	CATSRFTAPGIGYTF	TGTGCCACCAGCAGATTTACCGCCCCAGGGATCGGCTACACCTTC
TRBJ2-2	14	TRBV5-6	-	-	CASSWGSLAGELFF	TGTGCCAGCAGCTGGGGTAGTCTGGCCGGGGAGCTGTTTTTT
TRBJ1-2	14	TRBV27	-	many	CASRSAGSPYGYTF	TGTGCCAGCCGGAGTGCAGGCTCTCCCTATGGCTACACCTTC
TRBJ1-5	14	TRBV10-2	-	-	CASSDGDNNQPQHF	TGCGCCAGCAGTGATGGGGACAACAATCAGCCCCAGCATTTT
TRBJ2-1	14	TRBV7-2	-	-	CASRRGPAQSEQFF	TGTGCCAGCAGGCGAGGACCTGCGCAAAGTGAGCAGTTCTTC
TRBJ1-2	16	TRBV6-1	-	few	CASTDRPFGSSYGYTF	TGTGCCAGCACCGACAGACCCTTCGGGAGTAGCTATGGCTACACCTTC
TRBJ1-2	14	TRBV13	TRBD1	many	CASSSRTGRFGYTF	TGTGCCAGCAGTTCAAGGACAGGGAGGTTTGGCTACACCTTC
TRBJ1-1	13	TRBV6-1	-	-	CASRLLQGAEAFF	TGTGCCAGCAGGCTGTTACAGGGCGCTGAAGCTTTCTTT
TRBJ1-4	12	TRBV12-3/TRBV12-4	-	many	CASSFDTSGLFF	TGTGCCAGCAGTTTCGACACCTCGGGACTGTTTTTT
TRBJ2-7	18	TRBV18	TRBD1	few	CASSPPRTGGKNSYEQYF	TGTGCCAGCTCACCACCCCGGACAGGGGGCAAAAATTCCTACGAGCAGTACTTC
TRBJ2-7	16	TRBV6-2/TRBV6-3	TRBD2	once	CASSDGLAVGIPGQYF	TGTGCCAGCAGTGACGGACTAGCGGTAGGGATCCCCGGGCAGTACTTC
TRBJ2-2	14	TRBV27	-	-	CASSLLGFPGELFF	TGTGCCAGCAGTTTATTGGGGTTTCCCGGGGAGCTGTTTTTT
TRBJ2-7	15	TRBV27	TRBD2	-	CASSLESGRNHEQYF	TGTGCCAGCAGTTTAGAGAGCGGGAGGAATCACGAGCAGTACTTC
TRBJ2-7	15	TRBV6-1	TRBD1	-	CASRRPGQPTYEQYF	TGTGCCAGCAGACGACCGGGACAGCCGACCTACGAGCAGTACTTC
TRBJ2-1	13	TRBV28	-	-	CASSFPVDNEQFF	TGTGCCAGCAGTTTCCCAGTTGACAATGAGCAGTTCTTC
TRBJ2-2	15	TRBV9	-	few	CASSVSGSSTGELFF	TGTGCCAGCAGCGTAAGTGGGAGTTCCACCGGGGAGCTGTTTTTT
TRBJ1-5	15	TRBV30	-	many	CAWSVGQSPNQPQHF	TGTGCCTGGAGTGTCGGACAGAGCCCGAATCAGCCCCAGCATTTT